Sequencing of this T cell receptor beta chain was carried out in a study of OX40 agonist ivuxolimab in advanced cancers. The overall study: The study gave patients intravenous ivuxolimab at 0.01 to 10 mg/kg every 2 weeks. Three patients, one with hepatocellular carcinoma and two with cutaneous melanoma, responded partially. Participants averaged approximately 65 years of age (range about 23 to 80) and were less than 85% male. Overall study findings and caveats: At 0.1 to 3.0 mg/kg and by week 6, clonal expansion occurred in CD4+ and CD8+ blood T cells.

CDR1 and CDR2 (germline): LGHNA, YNFKEQ. Between the trimmed V and J ends, which lost 0 bases and 5 bases, there was a span of 8 bases. The CDR3 totals 15 residues. As to this clone: Antigen specificity is unknown.

TCRdb's copy holds only in-frame clones and misses some; the assay was immunoSEQ multiplex PCR. The data show about 94,000 clones, about nine tenths seen once. Sequenced material: CD4+ or CD8+ T cells sorted from blood, taken in a trial of the OX40 agonist ivuxolimab. The chain has TRBV4-2 and TRBJ1-6; D might be TRBD1 (5 bases). The receptor was derived from an adult with an advanced solid tumor such as melanoma, head and neck, liver or kidney cancer. The CDR3 sequence: CASSQDGGNNSPLHF. The CDR3 nucleotides read TGTGCCAGCAGCCAAGATGGGGGGAATAATTCACCCCTCCACTTT.